One and the same sample provided the 29 T cell receptor beta chains below, sequenced in a study of T cells in Graves' hyperthyroidism and ophthalmopathy. Amplified regions were TCR beta CDR3 sequences from RNA transcripts. The HTBI primer set drove a first-round RT-PCR of the TCR CDR3. TCRdb re-derived calls from the multiplex PCR reads in MiXCR, one entry per CDR3 protein. The table shows some 510,000 distinct CDR3 sequences, with around 42% occurring only once. Material for sequencing was peripheral blood or thyroid tissue (not recorded which). The receptors were gathered from a young woman with Graves' hyperthyroidism.

J is TRBJ2-2 and V is TRBV7-2; possibly TRBD2 for D (6 bases). V was trimmed by 8 bases and J by 0 bases, leaving 7 bases between them. CDR3 length: 13 residues. Per the germline V gene, CDR1 is SGHTA and CDR2 is FQGNSA. The CDR3 DNA follows: TGTGCCAGCCGCGGGACGAACACCGGGGAGCTGTTTTTT. Residues: CASRGTNTGELFF.

This clonotype was seen a few times. The rearrangement links TRBV2 to TRBJ2-7, with TRBD1 matching 9 bases. Germline loops: CDR1 SNHLY, CDR2 FYNNEI. The CDR3 totals 13 residues. V lost 6 bases, J lost 2 bases, and 2 bases stayed unmatched. This CDR3 reads CASRGQGAYEQYF. CDR3 bases: TGTGCCAGCAGGGGACAGGGCGCCTACGAGCAGTACTTC. Using reference TRBV2 and TRBJ2-7 for the parts outside the CDR3, the full variable domain is EPEVTQTPSHQVTQMGQEVILRCVPISNHLYFYWYRQILGQKVEFLVSFYNNEISEKSEIFDDQFSVERPDGSNFTLKIRSTKLEDSAMYFCASRGQGAYEQYFGPGTRLTVT.

This clonotype was counted many times. This chain joins TRBV7-3 and TRBJ2-5; 7 bases are shared with TRBD2. V trimming: 5 bases; J trimming: 7 bases; junction bases outside the gene matches: 7. Germline values: CDR1 SGHTA, CDR2 FQGTGA. The CDR3 spans 13 residues. CDR3 nucleotide sequence: TGTGCCAGCAGCCCAAGACCGGGGGGGACCCAGTACTTC. It translates to CASSPRPGGTQYF.

This rearrangement joins TRBV12-3 or TRBV12-4 to TRBJ1-1; 7 bases fit TRBD1. V lost 3 bases, J lost 2 bases, and 6 bases stayed unmatched. The CDR3 extends over 15 amino acids. The CDR3 sequence is CASSFHRGGNTEAFF. The CDR3 region has the DNA TGTGCCAGCAGTTTTCACAGGGGAGGAAACACTGAAGCTTTCTTT.

Only a few counts were recorded for this clonotype. The CDR3 DNA follows: TGCGCCAGCAGCCAAGGGACGGTGGAGACCCAGTACTTC. It translates to CASSQGTVETQYF. This chain links TRBV4-3 with TRBJ2-5; D is unresolved. The germline gives CDR1 LGHNA, CDR2 YSLEER. This CDR3 has 13 residues. Trimming removed 1 base from V and 5 bases from J, with 8 bases in between.

This clonotype was seen only a few times. The CDR3 bases are TGTGCCAGTAGTCTGGGGGACAGCCGAGCTAACTATGGCTACACCTTC. It codes for CASSLGDSRANYGYTF. J is TRBJ1-2 and V is TRBV19; TRBD1 matches at 7 bases. This CDR3 has 16 residues. The germline V gene encodes CDR1 LNHDA and CDR2 SQIVND (reference sequence). V gave up 5 bases and J gave up 0 bases; unmatched junction bases: 9.

Concerning this clonotype: Being one base from a much bigger clone, this may be a read error. The genes are TRBV14 and TRBJ1-5, with D tentatively TRBD1 (5 bases). Trimming took 4 bases from V and 6 from J, leaving 10 bases between them. The CDR3 totals 13 residues. Looked up from germline, CDR1 is SGHDN and CDR2 is FVKESK. CDR3 in amino acids: CASSPQEGQPQHF. The DNA of the CDR3 is TGTGCCAGCAGCCCACAGGAGGGTCAGCCCCAGCATTTT.

This clonotype was counted a few times. The chain links TRBV7-2 to TRBJ2-7, with 9 nucleotides matching TRBD1. The CDR3 is 13 residues long. Per the germline V gene, CDR1 is SGHTA and CDR2 is FQGNSA. Trimming took 5 bases from V and 5 from J; bases not matched to a gene: 4. The DNA of the CDR3 is TGTGCCAGCAGCGCGGGACAGGGTGACGAGCAGTACTTC. The encoded protein is CASSAGQGDEQYF.

A note on this clonotype: One end of the junction is discordant with germline, which a read error may explain. The J gene is TRBJ1-1, the V gene TRBV6-5; D unclear. CDR1 is MNHEY and CDR2 is SVGAGI in the germline V gene. This CDR3 has 15 amino acids. The DNA of the CDR3 is TGTGCCAGCAGTTCCCGGGTGCAAAGGAACGCTGAAGCTTTCTTT. It specifies CASSSRVQRNAEAFF.

The gene calls are TRBV20-1 and TRBJ2-7, with 8 bases identical to TRBD2. This CDR3 has 14 amino acids. The germline V gene has CDR1 DFQATT and CDR2 SNEGSKA (reference sequence). CDR3 protein: CTDNNGRAIYEQYF. The CDR3 DNA reads as TGCACCGACAACAACGGGAGGGCCATTTACGAGCAGTACTTC.

In the case of this clonotype: Without the conserved terminal phenylalanine or tryptophan, this CDR3 likely stems from a read error. DNA of the CDR3: TGCGCCAGCAGCGCCCTTTGGGAGTCCTCCTACGAGCAGTACCTC. Its protein is CASSALWESSYEQYL. The V and J genes are TRBV5-1 and TRBJ2-7; a weak D match, TRBD2 (5 bases). This CDR3 is built from 15 residues. With 4 bases removed from V and 0 bases from J, the gap between germline ends came to 14 bases. Germline CDR1 is SGHRS and CDR2 is YFSETQ.

This clonotype was counted only a few times. This chain uses TRBV7-2 with TRBJ2-2; D may be TRBD2 (5 bases). This CDR3 has 12 amino acids. The germline V gene has CDR1 SGHTA and CDR2 FQGNSA. V was pared by 5 bases and J by 7 bases, with 8 bases between. CDR3 nucleotide sequence: TGTGCCAGCAGCCCAACTAGCGGGGAGCTGTTTTTT. Amino acids: CASSPTSGELFF.

The CDR3 DNA reads TGTGCCAGCAGTTTCATAGGGGGATTGGAGGAGACCCAGTACTTC. Residues: CASSFIGGLEETQYF. V and J are TRBV2 and TRBJ2-5; D may be TRBD1 (6 bases). This CDR3 has 15 amino acids. Germline lookup yields CDR1 SNHLY and CDR2 FYNNEI. Trimming removed 5 bases from V and 5 bases from J, with 18 bases in between.

This chain uses TRBV4-1 with TRBJ1-1; 8 bases match TRBD1. Looked up from germline, CDR1 is MGHRA and CDR2 is YSYEKL. Trimming at V came to 1 base and at J to 1 base, leaving 2 bases not matched to a gene. The CDR3 sequence is 15 residues long. CDR3 bases: TGCGCCAGCAGCCAAGCCGGGACAGGGAACACTGAAGCTTTCTTT. Protein product: CASSQAGTGNTEAFF.

The chain is built from TRBV11-1 and TRBJ2-5; D ambiguous. Germline V CDR1 and CDR2: SGHAT, FQDESV (reference sequence). The CDR3 contains 9 residues. Trimming cost V 3 bases and J 13 bases, with 6 bases left between them. The CDR3 protein is CASSLVGYF. CDR3 coding DNA: TGTGCCAGCAGCTTGGTAGGGTACTTC.

This clonotype was picked up a small number of times. The chain couples TRBV5-1 to TRBJ1-1; no clear D gene. This CDR3 spans 17 amino acids. In germline, CDR1 is SGHRS, CDR2 YFSETQ. With 1 base removed from V and 0 bases from J, the gap between germline ends came to 16 bases. The CDR3 loop is CASSLSASSRMNTEAFF. The CDR3 DNA reads as TGCGCCAGCAGCTTGAGTGCCAGCTCCCGAATGAACACTGAAGCTTTCTTT.

V is TRBV11-2 and J is TRBJ2-3; a possible D gene is TRBD1 (6 bases). Germline V lookup: CDR1 SGHAT, CDR2 FQNNGV. This CDR3 has 17 residues. V was shortened by 0 bases and J by 1 base, with 14 bases between the two germline ends. The CDR3 sequence is CASSLEGAYKGTDTQYF. The CDR3 DNA reads TGTGCCAGCAGCTTAGAGGGGGCGTACAAAGGCACAGATACGCAGTATTTT.

This clonotype has ten or more counts. The rearrangement links TRBV20-1 to TRBJ1-2; no definite D call. CDR1 and CDR2 from the germline V gene are DFQATT and SNEGSKA (reference sequence). This CDR3 has 11 residues. The ends were cut back, 3 bases at V and 8 bases at J, with 10 bases in the middle. The chain's CDR3 is CSASYTWGYTF. Here the CDR3 DNA reads TGCAGTGCTAGTTACACATGGGGCTACACCTTC.

The chain recombines TRBV2 with TRBJ1-2, with TRBD1 matching 11 bases. The J segment lost 5 bases and the V segment lost 8 bases, leaving 10 bases of the junction unmatched. CDR3 length: 15 amino acids. CDR1 is SNHLY, CDR2 FYNNEI, per germline. CDR3 amino acids: CASGHPGDRGYGYTF. CDR3 DNA sequence: TGTGCCAGCGGGCACCCAGGGGACAGGGGGTATGGCTACACCTTC.

This clonotype was detected once. The chain links TRBV7-9 to TRBJ2-3; D unclear. Trimming took 5 bases from V and 5 from J, leaving 11 bases between them. This CDR3 has 13 amino acids. Germline V gene lookup returns CDR1 SEHNR and CDR2 FQNEAQ (reference sequence). The DNA for the CDR3 is TGTGCCAGCAGCGGGCCCCACGGAGATACGCAGTATTTT. Protein sequence: CASSGPHGDTQYF. Together with reference TRBV7-9 and TRBJ2-3, the CDR3 gives the full variable domain: DTGVSQNPRHKITKRGQNVTFRCDPISEHNRLYWYRQTLGQGPEFLTYFQNEAQLEKSRLLSDRFSAERPKGSFSTLEIQRTEQGDSAMYLCASSGPHGDTQYFGPGTRLTVL.

This clonotype has more than one count but fewer than ten. The V gene is TRBV10-3, the J gene TRBJ2-2, with 12 nucleotides matching TRBD2. The J segment lost 7 bases and the V segment lost 7 bases, leaving 10 bases of the junction unmatched. This CDR3 spans 16 amino acids. In germline, CDR1 is ENHRY, CDR2 SYGVKD. Here the CDR3 reads CAITDRLAGAHGELFF. CDR3 sequence (DNA): TGTGCCATCACTGACCGACTAGCGGGAGCCCACGGGGAGCTGTTTTTT.

This clonotype was counted at least ten times. The CDR3 is CSATGWGDYGYTF. The DNA of the CDR3 is TGCAGCGCTACAGGCTGGGGGGACTATGGCTACACCTTC. The chain combines TRBV29-1 with TRBJ1-2; D may be TRBD1 (5 bases). The V and J ends lost 7 bases and 3 bases respectively, with 15 bases between them. Looked up from germline, CDR1 is SQVTM and CDR2 is ANQGSEA. The CDR3 loop spans 13 amino acids.

This clonotype was observed many times. The CDR3 DNA reads as TGTGCCAGCAGCTTTGGACTCGGTGGGAATGAAAAACTGTTTTTT. Its translation: CASSFGLGGNEKLFF. The J gene is TRBJ1-4, the V gene TRBV7-9, with D uncertain. The length of the CDR3 is 15 residues. Germline assignment: CDR1 SEHNR and CDR2 FQNEAQ (reference sequence). V dropped 3 bases and J dropped 5 bases, with 13 bases sitting between them.

V usage is TRBV7-9 and J usage is TRBJ2-5, with D hard to call. Trimming took off 5 bases at V and 5 bases at J, with 15 bases between the two ends. CDR1 is SEHNR and CDR2 is FQNEAQ in the germline V gene (reference sequence). This CDR3 is 14 amino acids long. CDR3 residues: CASSPGPGGETQYF. The CDR3, as DNA: TGTGCCAGCAGCCCCGGGCCAGGTGGTGAGACCCAGTACTTC. The whole variable domain, remainder taken from reference TRBV7-9 and TRBJ2-5, is DTGVSQNPRHKITKRGQNVTFRCDPISEHNRLYWYRQTLGQGPEFLTYFQNEAQLEKSRLLSDRFSAERPKGSFSTLEIQRTEQGDSAMYLCASSPGPGGETQYFGPGTRLLVL.

A remark on this clonotype: This sequence may be a read error, since a much larger clone differs from it by one base. This sequence joins TRBV29-1 and TRBJ2-5; 9 positions match TRBD1. The CDR3 is 13 amino acids. J gave up 5 bases and V 7 bases, and 8 bases lay outside the gene matches. Looked up from germline, CDR1 is SQVTM and CDR2 is ANQGSEA. CDR3 bases: TGCAGCGCTGGACAGGGGATGTGGGAGACCCAGTACTTC. Amino acids: CSAGQGMWETQYF.

This clonotype has ten or more counts. The V call is TRBV29-1, the J call TRBJ1-2; D ambiguous. Trimming stripped 4 bases from V and 0 bases from J, with 9 bases between. This CDR3 comprises 13 residues. Per the germline V gene, CDR1 is SQVTM and CDR2 is ANQGSEA. CDR3 DNA: TGCAGCGTTGTAACAGAAACTAACTATGGCTACACCTTC. Translated: CSVVTETNYGYTF.

In this sample, this clonotype turned up a few times. The chain combines TRBV7-9 with TRBJ2-7; D may be TRBD1 (6 bases). The CDR3 totals 15 residues. V lost 1 base and J lost 1, with 11 bases in between. Germline CDR1 is SEHNR and CDR2 is FQNEAQ (reference sequence). CDR3 in amino acids: CASSLGKTGSYEQYF. DNA of the CDR3: TGTGCCAGCAGCTTAGGAAAGACAGGTTCCTACGAGCAGTACTTC.

Ten or more counts support this clonotype. The chain uses TRBV5-8 and TRBJ2-5, with 8 bases that match TRBD2. The V gene end was trimmed by 4 bases and the J gene end by 5 bases; junction bases not matched to a gene: 4. CDR3 length: 13 residues. Germline values: CDR1 SGHTS, CDR2 YDEGEE. The CDR3, as DNA: TGTGCCAGCAGCGAAGCGGGAGATGAGACCCAGTACTTC. It codes for CASSEAGDETQYF.

This clonotype was counted at least ten times. V is TRBV7-2 and J is TRBJ1-1; TRBD1 matches at 7 bases. This CDR3 has 14 residues. CDR1 and CDR2 from the germline V gene are SGHTA and FQGNSA. Losses at the gene ends were 5 bases for V and 4 bases for J; bases not matched to a gene: 7. CDR3 in DNA: TGTGCCAGCAGCATCCGGGACAGAGGCACTGAAGCTTTCTTT. Amino acids: CASSIRDRGTEAFF.